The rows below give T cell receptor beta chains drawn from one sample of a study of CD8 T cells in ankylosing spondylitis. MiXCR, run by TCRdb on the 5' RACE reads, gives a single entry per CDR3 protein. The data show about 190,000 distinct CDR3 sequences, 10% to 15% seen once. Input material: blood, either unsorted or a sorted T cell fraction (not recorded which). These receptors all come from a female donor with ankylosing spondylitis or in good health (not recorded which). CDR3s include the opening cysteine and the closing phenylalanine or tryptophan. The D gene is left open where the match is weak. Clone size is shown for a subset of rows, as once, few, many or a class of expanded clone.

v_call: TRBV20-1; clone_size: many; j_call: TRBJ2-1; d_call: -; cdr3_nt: TGCAGTGCTAGAGATCATGAGGGAGGTAGGAATGAGCAGTTCTTC; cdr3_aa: CSARDHEGGRNEQFF
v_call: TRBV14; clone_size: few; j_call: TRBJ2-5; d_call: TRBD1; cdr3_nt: TGTGCCAGCAGCCAAAACTTTAACAGGGGGGAGACCCAGTACTTC; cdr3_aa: CASSQNFNRGETQYF
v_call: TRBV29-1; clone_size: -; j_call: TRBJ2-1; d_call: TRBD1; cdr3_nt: TGCAGCGTGGTGTCCGGGACAGCTTACAATGAGCAGTTCTTC; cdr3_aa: CSVVSGTAYNEQFF
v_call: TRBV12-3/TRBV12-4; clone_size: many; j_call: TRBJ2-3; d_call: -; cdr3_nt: TGTGCCAGCACCACAGGGACTCTCTCCACAGATACGCAGTATTTT; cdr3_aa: CASTTGTLSTDTQYF
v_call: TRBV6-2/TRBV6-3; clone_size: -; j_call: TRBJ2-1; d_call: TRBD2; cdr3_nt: TGTGCCGCTAAAGTTGGGACTAGCGGGAGTCACGAGCAGTTCTTC; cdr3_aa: CAAKVGTSGSHEQFF
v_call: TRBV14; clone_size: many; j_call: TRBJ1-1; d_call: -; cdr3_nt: TGTGCCAGCAGCGGAAAAACAGGGTGGAACACTGAAGCTTTCTTT; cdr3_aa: CASSGKTGWNTEAFF
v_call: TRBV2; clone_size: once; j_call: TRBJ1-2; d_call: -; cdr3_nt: TGTGCCAGCAGTGTAGGAGGGGCCGGCTATGGCTACACCTTC; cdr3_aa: CASSVGGAGYGYTF
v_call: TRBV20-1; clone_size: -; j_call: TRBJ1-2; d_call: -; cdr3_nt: TGCAGTGCTAGAGATGGGGTGACCTATGGCTACACCTTC; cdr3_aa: CSARDGVTYGYTF
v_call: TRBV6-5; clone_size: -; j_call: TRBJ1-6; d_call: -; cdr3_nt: TGTGCCAGCAGTTACTCCGCCGGGACCAATCGTTCACCCCTCCACTTT; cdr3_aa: CASSYSAGTNRSPLHF
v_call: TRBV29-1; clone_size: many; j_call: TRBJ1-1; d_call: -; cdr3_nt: TGCAGCGTCCAGGCAGGTGCTGAAGCTTTCTTT; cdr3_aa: CSVQAGAEAFF
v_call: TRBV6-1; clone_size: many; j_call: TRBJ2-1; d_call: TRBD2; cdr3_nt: TGTGCCAGCAGACCCTTTCTAGCGGGCGCCAACAATGAGCAGTTCTTC; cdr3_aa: CASRPFLAGANNEQFF
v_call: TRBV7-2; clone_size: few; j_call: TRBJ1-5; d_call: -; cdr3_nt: TGTGCCAGCAGCTTAGCGTCAGGGTCTGTGGGCAATCAGCCCCAGCATTTT; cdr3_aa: CASSLASGSVGNQPQHF
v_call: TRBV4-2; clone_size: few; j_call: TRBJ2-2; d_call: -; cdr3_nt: TGTGCCAGCAGCCAAGAGCAGGGAGTTACCGGGGAGCTGTTTTTT; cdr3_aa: CASSQEQGVTGELFF
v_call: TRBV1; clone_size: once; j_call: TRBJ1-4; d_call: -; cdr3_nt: TGTGCTACCCTTGACAGTTCAACTAATGAAAAACTGTTTTTT; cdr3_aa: CATLDSSTNEKLFF
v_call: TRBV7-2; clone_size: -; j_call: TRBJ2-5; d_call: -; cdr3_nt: TGTGCCAGCAGCTTAGAAGGGACGGCAACCCAAGAGACCCAGTACTTC; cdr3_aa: CASSLEGTATQETQYF
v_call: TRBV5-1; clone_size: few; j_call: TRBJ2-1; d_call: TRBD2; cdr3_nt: TGCGCCAGCAGCCCCCCGGGGGCTAGCGGGGTATACAATGAGCAGTTCTTC; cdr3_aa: CASSPPGASGVYNEQFF
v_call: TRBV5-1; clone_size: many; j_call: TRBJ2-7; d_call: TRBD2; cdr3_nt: TGCGCCAGCAGCCAGGGGACTAGCGTTGGCTACGAGCAGTACTTC; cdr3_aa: CASSQGTSVGYEQYF
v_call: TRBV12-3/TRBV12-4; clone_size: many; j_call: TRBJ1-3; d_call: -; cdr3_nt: TGTGCCAGCAGGATGGACGGGCTCTCTGGAAACACCATATATTTT; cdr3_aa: CASRMDGLSGNTIYF
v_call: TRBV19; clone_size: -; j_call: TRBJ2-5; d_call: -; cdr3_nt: TGTGCCAGTTCCGTTGTCCTAGTAGAGACCCAGTACTTC; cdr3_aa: CASSVVLVETQYF
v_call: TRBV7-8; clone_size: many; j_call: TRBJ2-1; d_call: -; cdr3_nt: TGTGCCAGCAGCGGCCGGGACTTTGCCTACAATGAGCAGTTCTTC; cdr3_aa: CASSGRDFAYNEQFF
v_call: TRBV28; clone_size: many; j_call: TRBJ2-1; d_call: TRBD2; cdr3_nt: TGTGCCAGCACAGGAGGCGGGAGCCACAATGAGCAGTTCTTC; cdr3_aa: CASTGGGSHNEQFF
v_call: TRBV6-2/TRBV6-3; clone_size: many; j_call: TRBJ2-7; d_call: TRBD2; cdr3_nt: TGTGCCAGCAAGTCACTAGCGGGTATAAGCTACGAGCAGTACTTC; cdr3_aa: CASKSLAGISYEQYF
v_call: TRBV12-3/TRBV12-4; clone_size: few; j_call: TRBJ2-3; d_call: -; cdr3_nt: TGTGCCAGCAGTTTGGGACTGCCGGGGGATACGCAGTATTTT; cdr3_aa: CASSLGLPGDTQYF
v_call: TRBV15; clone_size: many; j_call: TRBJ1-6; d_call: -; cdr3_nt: TGTGCCACCAGCAGAGATGGGGGTGGGTATTCACCCCTCCACTTT; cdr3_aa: CATSRDGGGYSPLHF
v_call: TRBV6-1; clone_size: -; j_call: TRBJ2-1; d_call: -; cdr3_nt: TGTGCCAGCATCGATCGGGGGCACCCCTACAATGAGCAGTTCTTC; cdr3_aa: CASIDRGHPYNEQFF
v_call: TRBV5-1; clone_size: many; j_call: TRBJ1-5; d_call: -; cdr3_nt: TGCGCCAGCAGCTTGGATTTATCTCAGCCCCAGCATTTT; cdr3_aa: CASSLDLSQPQHF
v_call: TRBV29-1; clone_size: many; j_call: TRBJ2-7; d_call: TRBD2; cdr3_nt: TGCAGCGTTGAGCTAGCGGGAGGCTACGAGCAGTACTTC; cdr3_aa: CSVELAGGYEQYF